Listed here are 16 T cell receptor beta chains from one sample, sequenced in a study of response to subunit inactivated influenza vaccine. TCRdb fed the RT-PCR reads into MiXCR, producing one record per CDR3 protein. This sample has almost 600,000 distinct CDR3 sequences, with around 15% found just once. The material sequenced was PBMCs from blood, taken 11 to 12 days after vaccination. Receptors were obtained from a man aged 45-65 years who received an inactivated influenza vaccine.

This clonotype was picked up a small number of times. The chain couples TRBV29-1 to TRBJ2-7; 10 bases fit TRBD2. The CDR3 runs 18 residues. Germline V CDR1 and CDR2: SQVTM, ANQGSEA. Trimming took 4 bases from V and 0 from J; bases not matched to a gene: 15. As DNA, the CDR3 is TGCAGCGTTGGATACCTAAGTATAGCGGGAGGACACTCCTACGAGCAGTACTTC. This translates into CSVGYLSIAGGHSYEQYF.

The rearrangement joins TRBV5-1 to TRBJ2-2; D might be TRBD1 (5 bases). V was clipped by 0 bases and J by 2 bases, with 8 bases between them. The V gene's germline CDR1 is SGHRS and CDR2 YFSETQ. CDR3 length: 15 residues. CDR3 in DNA: TGCGCCAGCAGCTTGGAGGACACAAACACCGGGGAGCTGTTTTTT. Its protein product is CASSLEDTNTGELFF.

The gene calls are TRBV5-1 and TRBJ1-1; weak D call: TRBD1 (6 bases). V was trimmed by 2 bases and J by 0 bases, leaving 8 bases between them. Germline V gene sequence: CDR1 SGHRS, CDR2 YFSETQ. CDR3 size: 14 residues. CDR3 sequence (DNA): TGCGCCAGCAGCTTCTCAGGGGTGAACACTGAAGCTTTCTTT. Its translation is CASSFSGVNTEAFF.

In this sample, this clonotype turned up many times. The chain links TRBV4-3 to TRBJ2-2; D unclear. The V gene's germline CDR1 is LGHNA and CDR2 YSLEER. CDR3 length equals 15 residues. The germline V and J ends were trimmed by 2 bases and 1 base, with 8 bases remaining between them. CDR3 nucleotides: TGCGCCAGCAGCCAAAGTAGTTGGAACACCGGGGAGCTGTTTTTT. Amino acids: CASSQSSWNTGELFF.

The chain combines TRBV7-2 with TRBJ1-3; the D gene is possibly TRBD1 (5 bases). Per germline, CDR1 SGHTA and CDR2 FQGNSA. Between the trimmed V and J ends, which lost 3 bases and 5 bases, there was a span of 14 bases. CDR3 size: 15 residues. The CDR3 loop is CASSFGGWDRNTIYF. In DNA form, the CDR3 reads TGTGCCAGCAGCTTTGGGGGTTGGGACCGAAACACCATATATTTT.

The chain has TRBV6-5 and TRBJ1-2; maybe TRBD1 (5 bases). Trimming stripped 2 bases from V and 8 bases from J, with 15 bases between. Germline-derived CDR1 and CDR2 are MNHEY and SVGAGI. The CDR3 is made up of 14 amino acids. The CDR3 spells CASSYDSSLLGYTF. In DNA form, the CDR3 reads TGTGCCAGCAGTTACGACAGCTCTTTGTTGGGCTACACCTTC.

This clonotype is deemed medium-sized. The chain uses TRBV27 and TRBJ2-3, with 8 bases that match TRBD1. Germline loops: CDR1 MNHEY, CDR2 SMNVEV (reference sequence). Losses at the gene ends were 3 bases for V and 2 bases for J; bases not matched to a gene: 4. The CDR3 has 15 amino acids. The CDR3 loop reads CASSLQGAFTDTQYF. In nucleotides, the CDR3 is TGTGCCAGCAGTTTGCAGGGGGCCTTCACAGATACGCAGTATTTT.

This clonotype has more than one count but fewer than ten. Germline and junction disagree at one end, which may indicate a read error. This chain uses TRBV4-2 with TRBJ2-1, with 9 bases aligning to TRBD2. Germline V lookup: CDR1 LGHNA, CDR2 YNFKEQ. The CDR3 covers 14 residues. CDR3 bases: TGTGCCAACAGCCTTAGCGGGAGTACGAATGAGCAGTTCTTC. This sequence encodes CANSLSGSTNEQFF.

The chain uses TRBV5-1 and TRBJ2-5, with D possibly called TRBD1 or TRBD2 (6 bases each). Looked up from germline, CDR1 is SGHRS and CDR2 is YFSETQ. The CDR3 totals 14 residues. V shed 7 bases and J shed 5 bases, with 18 bases lying between them. CDR3 nucleotide sequence: TGCGCCAGCGCTCTAGGGGGGTCGGAGGAGACCCAGTACTTC. This sequence encodes CASALGGSEETQYF. Full variable domain (missing parts from reference TRBV5-1 and TRBJ2-5): KAGVTQTPRYLIKTRGQQVTLSCSPISGHRSVSWYQQTPGQGLQFLFEYFSETQRNKGNFPGRFSGRQFSNSRSEMNVSTLELGDSALYLCASALGGSEETQYFGPGTRLLVL.

The V call is TRBV5-1, the J call TRBJ1-1; no clear D. Germline V gene sequence: CDR1 SGHRS, CDR2 YFSETQ. This CDR3 comprises 14 residues. Trimming stripped 2 bases from V and 0 bases from J, with 8 bases between. The CDR3 bases are TGCGCCAGCAGCTTAGGCCCATTGAACACTGAAGCTTTCTTT. This codes for CASSLGPLNTEAFF.

This sequence joins TRBV7-8 and TRBJ2-1; D is ambiguous. CDR3 length: 15 residues. Trimming removed 0 bases at V and 4 bases at J, with 10 bases between. CDR1 and CDR2 (germline): SGHVS, FQNEAQ. CDR3 sequence (DNA): TGTGCCAGCAGCTTAGCCGGGCCTGTTTACAATGAGCAGTTCTTC. It encodes CASSLAGPVYNEQFF.

This chain joins TRBV29-1 and TRBJ2-7; 14 bases are a match to TRBD2. This CDR3 spans 16 amino acids. J was trimmed by 2 bases and V by 2 bases; bases with no gene match: 5. CDR1 is SQVTM and CDR2 is ANQGSEA in the germline V gene. CDR3 amino acids: CSVERGLAGEPYEQYF. The DNA for the CDR3 is TGCAGCGTTGAAAGGGGACTAGCGGGAGAACCCTACGAGCAGTACTTC.

The chain carries TRBV29-1 and TRBJ2-3, with a tentative D call TRBD1 (6 bases). The CDR3 is 13 residues long. CDR1 is SQVTM, CDR2 ANQGSEA, per germline. V was trimmed by 6 bases and J by 5 bases, leaving 15 bases between them. The CDR3 DNA follows: TGCAGCGTAGATACAGGGCATGGAGATACGCAGTATTTT. Amino acids: CSVDTGHGDTQYF.

This clonotype turned up a few times. The rearrangement uses TRBV5-1 and TRBJ2-1; TRBD2 matches 10 bases. With V trimmed by 1 base and J by 6 bases, 4 bases remained unmatched. Germline loops: CDR1 SGHRS, CDR2 YFSETQ. The CDR3 has 15 amino acids. The CDR3 spells CASSLLGLASNEQFF. The DNA of the CDR3 is TGCGCCAGCAGCTTGTTGGGACTAGCGTCCAATGAGCAGTTCTTC.

The chain couples TRBV5-1 to TRBJ1-2; no reliable D call. The V gene's germline CDR1 is SGHRS and CDR2 YFSETQ. CDR3 size: 13 residues. The V end was cut by 7 bases, the J end by 4 bases, with 14 bases between. The CDR3 DNA reads TGCGCCAGCTCAGAGGGCGCGGGCTATGGCTACACCTTC. This translates into CASSEGAGYGYTF.

This clonotype was counted a few times. DNA of the CDR3: TGTGCCATGAAGACTAGCGGGGGGACGAACACCGGGGAGCTGTTTTTT. It yields the protein CAMKTSGGTNTGELFF. The chain uses TRBV10-3 and TRBJ2-2; 13 positions match TRBD2. The V gene end was trimmed by 9 bases and the J gene end by 0 bases; junction bases not matched to a gene: 4. Germline V gene sequence: CDR1 ENHRY, CDR2 SYGVKD. The CDR3 consists of 16 residues.